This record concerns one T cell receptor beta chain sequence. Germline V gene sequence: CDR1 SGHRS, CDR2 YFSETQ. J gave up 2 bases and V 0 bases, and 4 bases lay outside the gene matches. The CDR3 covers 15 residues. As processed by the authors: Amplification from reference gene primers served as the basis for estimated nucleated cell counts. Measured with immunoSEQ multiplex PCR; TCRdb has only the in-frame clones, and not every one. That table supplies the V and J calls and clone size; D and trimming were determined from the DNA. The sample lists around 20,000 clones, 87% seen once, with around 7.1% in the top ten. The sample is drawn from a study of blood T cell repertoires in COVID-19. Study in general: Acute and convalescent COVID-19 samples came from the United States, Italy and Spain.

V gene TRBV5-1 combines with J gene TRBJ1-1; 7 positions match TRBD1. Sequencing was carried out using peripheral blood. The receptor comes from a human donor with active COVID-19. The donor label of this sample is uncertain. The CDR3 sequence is CASSLEGQLNTEAFF. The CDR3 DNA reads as TGCGCCAGCAGCTTGGAGGGACAGCTAAACACTGAAGCTTTCTTT.